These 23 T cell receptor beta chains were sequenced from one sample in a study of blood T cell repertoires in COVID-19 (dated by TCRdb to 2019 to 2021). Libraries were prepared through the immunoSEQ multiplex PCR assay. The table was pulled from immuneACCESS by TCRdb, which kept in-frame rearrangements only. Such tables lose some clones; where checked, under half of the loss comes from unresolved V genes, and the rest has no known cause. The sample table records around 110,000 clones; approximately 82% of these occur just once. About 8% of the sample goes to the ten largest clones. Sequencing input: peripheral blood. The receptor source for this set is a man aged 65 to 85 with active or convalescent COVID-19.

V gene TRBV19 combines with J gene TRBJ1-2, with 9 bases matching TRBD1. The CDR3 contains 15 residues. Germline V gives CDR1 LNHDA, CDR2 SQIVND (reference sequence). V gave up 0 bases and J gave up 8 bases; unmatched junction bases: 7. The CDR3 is CASSIDQDRGDGYTF. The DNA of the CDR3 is TGTGCCAGTAGTATAGACCAAGACAGGGGGGACGGCTACACCTTC.

Here the CDR3 reads CASSEEGSGNSPLHF. CDR3 bases: TGTGCCAGCAGTGAAGAGGGGTCTGGAAATTCACCCCTCCACTTT. The chain uses TRBV2 and TRBJ1-6; a weak D match, TRBD1 (5 bases). V lost 1 base, J lost 7 bases, and 11 bases lay in between. Germline V gene data show CDR1 as SNHLY and CDR2 as FYNNEI. The CDR3 runs to 15 residues.

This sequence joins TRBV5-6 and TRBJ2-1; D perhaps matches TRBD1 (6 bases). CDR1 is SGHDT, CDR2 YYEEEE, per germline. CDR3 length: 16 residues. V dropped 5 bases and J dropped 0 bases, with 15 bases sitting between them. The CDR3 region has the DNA TGTGCCAGCAGTTCCCCGGGACACAGCTCCTACAATGAGCAGTTCTTC. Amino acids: CASSSPGHSSYNEQFF.

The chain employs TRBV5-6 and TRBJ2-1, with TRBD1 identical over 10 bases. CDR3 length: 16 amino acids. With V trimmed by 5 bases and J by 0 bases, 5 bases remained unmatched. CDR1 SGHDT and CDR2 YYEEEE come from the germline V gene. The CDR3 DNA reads TGTGCCAGCAGGTCCGGGACAGGGGTCTCCTACAATGAGCAGTTCTTC. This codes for CASRSGTGVSYNEQFF.

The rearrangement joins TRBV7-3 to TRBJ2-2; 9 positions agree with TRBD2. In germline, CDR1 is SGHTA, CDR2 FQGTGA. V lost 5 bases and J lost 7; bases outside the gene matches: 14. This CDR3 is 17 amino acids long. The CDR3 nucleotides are TGTGCCAGCAGCCCCCGAGCGGCGGGGGGGCAGGTCGGGGAGCTGTTTTTT. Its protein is CASSPRAAGGQVGELFF.

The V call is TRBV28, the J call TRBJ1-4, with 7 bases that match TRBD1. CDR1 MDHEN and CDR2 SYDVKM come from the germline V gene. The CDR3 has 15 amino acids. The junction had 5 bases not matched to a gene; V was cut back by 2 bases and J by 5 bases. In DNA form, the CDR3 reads TGTGCCAGCAGTTTACCGACAGGGACAAATGAAAAACTGTTTTTT. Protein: CASSLPTGTNEKLFF.

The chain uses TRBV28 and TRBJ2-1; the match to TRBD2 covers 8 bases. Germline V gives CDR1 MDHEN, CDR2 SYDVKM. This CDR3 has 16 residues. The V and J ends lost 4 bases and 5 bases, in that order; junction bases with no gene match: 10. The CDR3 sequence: CASSSPASGRDNEQFF. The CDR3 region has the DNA TGTGCCAGCAGTTCCCCCGCCAGCGGGAGAGACAATGAGCAGTTCTTC.

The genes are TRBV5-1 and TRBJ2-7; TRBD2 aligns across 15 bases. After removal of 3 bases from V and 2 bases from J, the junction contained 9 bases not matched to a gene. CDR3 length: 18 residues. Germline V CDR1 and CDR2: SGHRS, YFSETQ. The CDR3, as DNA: TGCGCCAGCAGCTGGGGACTAGCGGGAGGAAATTTGGCCTACGAGCAGTACTTC. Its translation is CASSWGLAGGNLAYEQYF.

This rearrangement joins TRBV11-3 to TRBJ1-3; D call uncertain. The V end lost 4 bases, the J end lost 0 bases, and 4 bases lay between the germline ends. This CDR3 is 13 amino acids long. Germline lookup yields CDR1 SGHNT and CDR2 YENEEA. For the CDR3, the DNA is TGTGCCAGCAGCTCCCGCTCTGGAAACACCATATATTTT. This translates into CASSSRSGNTIYF.

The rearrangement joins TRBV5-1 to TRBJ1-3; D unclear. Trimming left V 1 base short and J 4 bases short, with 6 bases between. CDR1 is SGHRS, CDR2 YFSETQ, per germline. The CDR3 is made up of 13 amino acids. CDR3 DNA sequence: TGCGCCAGCAGCTTGTATGCGGGAAACACCATATATTTT. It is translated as CASSLYAGNTIYF.

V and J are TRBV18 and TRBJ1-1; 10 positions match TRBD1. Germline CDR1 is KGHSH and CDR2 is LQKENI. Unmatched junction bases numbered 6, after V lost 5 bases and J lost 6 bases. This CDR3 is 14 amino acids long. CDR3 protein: CASSKGQGSPEAFF. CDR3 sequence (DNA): TGTGCCAGCTCAAAGGGACAGGGGTCCCCTGAAGCTTTCTTT.

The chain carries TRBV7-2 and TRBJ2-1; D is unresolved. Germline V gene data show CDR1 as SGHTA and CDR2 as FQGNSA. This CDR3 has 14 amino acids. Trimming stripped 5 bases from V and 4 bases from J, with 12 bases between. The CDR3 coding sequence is TGTGCCAGCAGCATTTTGAGAGGTTACAATGAGCAGTTCTTC. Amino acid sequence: CASSILRGYNEQFF.

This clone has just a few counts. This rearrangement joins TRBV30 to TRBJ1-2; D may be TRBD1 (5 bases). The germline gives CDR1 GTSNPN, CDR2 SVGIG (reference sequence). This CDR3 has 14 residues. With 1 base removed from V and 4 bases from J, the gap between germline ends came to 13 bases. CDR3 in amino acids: CAWSAPGLLYGYTF. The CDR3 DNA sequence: TGTGCCTGGAGTGCCCCGGGACTTCTCTATGGCTACACCTTC.

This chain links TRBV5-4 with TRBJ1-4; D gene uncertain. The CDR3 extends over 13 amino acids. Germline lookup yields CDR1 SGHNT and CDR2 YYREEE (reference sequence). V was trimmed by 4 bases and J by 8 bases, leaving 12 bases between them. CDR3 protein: CASSPGTDEKLFF. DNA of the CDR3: TGTGCCAGCAGCCCCGGTACAGACGAAAAACTGTTTTTT.

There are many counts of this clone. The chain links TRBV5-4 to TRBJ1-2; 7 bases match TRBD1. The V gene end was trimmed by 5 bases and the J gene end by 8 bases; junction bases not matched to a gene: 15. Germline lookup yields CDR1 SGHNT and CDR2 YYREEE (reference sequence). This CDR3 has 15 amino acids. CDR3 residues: CASREGGWDRGGYTF. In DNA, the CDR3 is TGTGCCAGCAGAGAAGGGGGCTGGGACCGTGGCGGCTACACCTTC.

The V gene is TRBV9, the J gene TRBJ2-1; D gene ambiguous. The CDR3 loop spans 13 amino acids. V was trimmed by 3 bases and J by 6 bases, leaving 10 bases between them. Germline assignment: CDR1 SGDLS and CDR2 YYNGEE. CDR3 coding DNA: TGTGCCAGCAGCGCAAACACCCGCAATGAGCAGTTCTTC. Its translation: CASSANTRNEQFF.

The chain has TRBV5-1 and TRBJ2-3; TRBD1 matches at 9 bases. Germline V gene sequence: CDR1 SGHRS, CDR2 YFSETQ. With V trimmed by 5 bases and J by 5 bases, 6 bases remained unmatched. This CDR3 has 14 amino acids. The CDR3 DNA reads TGCGCCAGCAGTTCAGGGACAGGGAAAGATACGCAGTATTTT. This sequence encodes CASSSGTGKDTQYF.

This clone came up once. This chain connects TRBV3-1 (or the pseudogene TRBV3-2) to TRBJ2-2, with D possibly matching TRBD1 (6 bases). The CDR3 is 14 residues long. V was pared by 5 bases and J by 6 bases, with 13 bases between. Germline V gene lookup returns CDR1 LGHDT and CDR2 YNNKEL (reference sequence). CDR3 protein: CASSDTGLPGELFF. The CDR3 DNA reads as TGTGCCAGCAGCGATACAGGGCTCCCCGGGGAGCTGTTTTTT.

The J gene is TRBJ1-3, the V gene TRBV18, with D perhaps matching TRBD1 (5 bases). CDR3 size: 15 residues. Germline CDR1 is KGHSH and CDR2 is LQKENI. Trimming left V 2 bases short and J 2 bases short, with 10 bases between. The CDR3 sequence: CASSPGGAAGNTIYF. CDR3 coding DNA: TGTGCCAGCTCACCAGGTGGGGCGGCTGGAAACACCATATATTTT.

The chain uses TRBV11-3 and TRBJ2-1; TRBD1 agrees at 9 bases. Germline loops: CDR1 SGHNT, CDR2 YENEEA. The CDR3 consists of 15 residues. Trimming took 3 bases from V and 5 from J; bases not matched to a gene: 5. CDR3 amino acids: CASSFRTGAHNEQFF. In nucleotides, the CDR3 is TGTGCCAGCAGCTTTCGGACAGGGGCCCACAATGAGCAGTTCTTC. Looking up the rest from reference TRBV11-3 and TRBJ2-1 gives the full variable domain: EAGVVQSPRYKIIEKKQPVAFWCNPISGHNTLYWYLQNLGQGPELLIRYENEEAVDDSQLPKDRFSAERLKGVDSTLKIQPAELGDSAVYLCASSFRTGAHNEQFFGPGTRLTVL.

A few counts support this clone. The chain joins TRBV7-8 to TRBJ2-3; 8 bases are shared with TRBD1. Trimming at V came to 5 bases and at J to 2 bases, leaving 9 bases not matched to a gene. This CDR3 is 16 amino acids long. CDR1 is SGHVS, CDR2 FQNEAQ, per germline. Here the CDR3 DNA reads TGTGCCAGCAGCATCTCGACAGGGGTGGACACAGATACGCAGTATTTT. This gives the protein CASSISTGVDTDTQYF. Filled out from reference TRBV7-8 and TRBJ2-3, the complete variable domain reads GAGVSQSPRYKVAKRGQDVALRCDPISGHVSLFWYQQALGQGPEFLTYFQNEAQLDKSGLPSDRFFAERPEGSVSTLKIQRTQQEDSAVYLCASSISTGVDTDTQYFGPGTRLTVL.

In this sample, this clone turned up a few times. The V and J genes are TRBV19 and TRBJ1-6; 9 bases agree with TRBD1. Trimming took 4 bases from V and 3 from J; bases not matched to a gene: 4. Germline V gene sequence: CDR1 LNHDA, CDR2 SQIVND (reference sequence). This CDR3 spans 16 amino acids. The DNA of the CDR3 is TGTGCCAGTAGTAGGACAGGGGACCGCTATAATTCACCCCTCCACTTT. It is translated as CASSRTGDRYNSPLHF.

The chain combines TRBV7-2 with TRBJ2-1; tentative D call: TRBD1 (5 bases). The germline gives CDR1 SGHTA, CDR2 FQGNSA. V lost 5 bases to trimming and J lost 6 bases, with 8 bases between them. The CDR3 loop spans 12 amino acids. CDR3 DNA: TGTGCCAGCAGCCCCCAGGGCAATGAGCAGTTCTTC. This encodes CASSPQGNEQFF.